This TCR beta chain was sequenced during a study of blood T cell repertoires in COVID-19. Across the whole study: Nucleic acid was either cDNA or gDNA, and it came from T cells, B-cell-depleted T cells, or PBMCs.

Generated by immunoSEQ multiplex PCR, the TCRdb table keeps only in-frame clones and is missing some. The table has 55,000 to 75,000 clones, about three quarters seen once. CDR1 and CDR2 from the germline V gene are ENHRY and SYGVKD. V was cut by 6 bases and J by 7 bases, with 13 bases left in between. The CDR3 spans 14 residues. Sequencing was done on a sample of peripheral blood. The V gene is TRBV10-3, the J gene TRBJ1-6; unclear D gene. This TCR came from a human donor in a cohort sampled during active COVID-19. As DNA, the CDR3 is TGTGCCATCAGGGAGGAGGGCGCAAATTCACCCCTCCACTTT. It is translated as CAIREEGANSPLHF.